One TCR beta chain is described in this entry. One end of the junction is discordant with germline, which a read error may explain. The sample originates from a study of human T cells and chemical hapten exposure. Study-wide background: Patients additionally received therapeutic doses of diphenylcyclopropenone on the scalp once a week, and this continued throughout the roughly 26-week study.

Via MiXCR, TCRdb re-called the RACE reads, giving one row per CDR3 protein. The sample yields some 70,000 distinct CDR3 sequences, roughly 11% seen once. As to time point: pre-sensitization, week 0. The treatment: therapeutic diphenylcyclopropenone sensitization with weekly scalp DPC. Material: whole blood, obtained in connection with sensitization to the hapten diphenylcyclopropenone (DPC). The sequence came from a woman in her fifties or sixties with alopecia areata. Some clones in this sample may be carry-over from other donors' samples.

The CDR3 DNA sequence: TGTGTCAGCAGCGTAGCCGGGACAGGGGGACAGCCCCAGCATTTT. It specifies CVSSVAGTGGQPQHF. The chain carries TRBV5-5 and TRBJ1-5, with 11 bases that match TRBD1. Per germline, CDR1 SGHKS and CDR2 YYEKEE (reference sequence). The CDR3 loop spans 15 amino acids.